This T cell receptor beta chain was recorded in a study of blood T cell repertoires in COVID-19. Study details: The United States, Italy and Spain provided the acute and convalescent COVID-19 samples. PBMCs, B-cell-depleted T cells, or T cells were the source of the cDNA or gDNA that made up the material.

Trimming removed 6 bases from V and 4 bases from J; junction bases left unmatched: 8. This CDR3 is 14 amino acids long. Germline-derived CDR1 and CDR2 are SGHTA and FQGTGA. As processed by the authors: Estimates of nucleated cell counts were drawn from the amplification of reference gene primers. Clones were read by immunoSEQ multiplex PCR, and TCRdb kept only the in-frame ones, dropping some. That table supplies the V and J calls and clone size; D and trimming were determined from the DNA. The data show 390,000 or so clones, over 75% seen once. Participants' reported clinical history set cohort assignment.

Sequencing input: PBMCs or T cells enriched from blood (not recorded which). The chain links TRBV7-3 to TRBJ1-2, with 7 bases lining up with TRBD1. The TCR originated in a man aged 18-30 years who had recovered from COVID-19. CDR3 in amino acids: CASRLNRDSYGYTF. CDR3 nucleotides: TGTGCCAGCAGACTCAACCGGGACAGCTATGGCTACACCTTC.